Many counts were recorded for the clone carrying this T cell receptor beta chain. Its specificity is unknown. By 5'RACE template switching, TCR cDNA was produced, with a universal primer site and UMIs added in the process. TCRdb passed the 5' RACE reads through MiXCR, listing each CDR3 protein once. The sample records roughly 50,000 distinct CDR3 sequences, about 7.9% being singletons. This specimen belongs to a study of T cells after yellow fever vaccination. Study as a whole: The authors prepared low-cell-number fractions using SMART-Seq v4 Ultra Low Input.

This CDR3 has 10 amino acids. V lost 0 bases, J lost 5 bases, and 2 bases lay in between. Germline CDR1 and CDR2: SQVTM and ANQGSEA. Whole-study findings and limits: Repertoires sorted by FACS could include abundant clonotypes that are contaminants from the bulk population.

The V call is TRBV29-1, the J call TRBJ2-7, with D hard to call. The specimen was CD8+ T cells sorted from PBMCs, collected more than 13 days after the first yellow fever vaccination. The source of this sequence is a young man who received the YFV17D yellow fever vaccine. CDR3 sequence reads: CSVEENEQYF. The CDR3 coding sequence is TGCAGCGTTGAAGAGAACGAGCAGTACTTC.